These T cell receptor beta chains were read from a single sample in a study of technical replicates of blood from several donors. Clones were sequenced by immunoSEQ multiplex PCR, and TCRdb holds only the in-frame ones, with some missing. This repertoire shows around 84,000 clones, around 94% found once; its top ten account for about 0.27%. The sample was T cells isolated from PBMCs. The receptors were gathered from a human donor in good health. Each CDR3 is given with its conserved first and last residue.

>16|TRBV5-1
CASSLVSGSSYNEQFF
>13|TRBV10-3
CAISDTGGETQYF
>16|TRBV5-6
CASINQVGGAYYGYTF
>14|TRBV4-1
CASSPIEGAYEQYF
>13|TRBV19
CASSILGGIDLNF
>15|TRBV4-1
CASSPAGTGYNEQYF
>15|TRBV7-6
CASSLAQGRGDEQFF
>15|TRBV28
CASSGRTALNEKLFF
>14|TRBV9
CASSVGGGGGEAFF
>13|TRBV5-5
CASSPQRAVEQFF
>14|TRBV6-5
CASSYSRVTGELFF
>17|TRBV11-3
CASSARLAGPSTGELFF
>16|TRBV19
CASSIGAGLGNQPQHF
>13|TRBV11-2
CASSLPHTDTQYF
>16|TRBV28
CASSFITVRANYGYTF
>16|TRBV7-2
CASSLRGGRINQPQHF
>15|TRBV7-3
CASSHSPDNQGGYTF